This T cell receptor (beta chain) was found in a study of CD8 T cells in Susac syndrome. Study summary: Susac syndrome patients were untreated, on corticosteroids with some adding intravenous immunoglobulin, or on intravenous immunoglobulin only.

Patients with Susac syndrome met diagnostic criteria that were recently defined for definite or probable disease. The RNA, roughly 0.5 to 1 ug, was put through reverse transcription using random hexamers. Amplification of TCR beta CDR3 by immunoSEQ multiplex PCR spanned 54 Vbeta and 13 Jbeta. From the immunoSEQ multiplex PCR reads, TCRdb called clonotypes with MiXCR, one entry per CDR3 protein. The sample includes roughly 150,000 distinct CDR3 sequences, approximately 94% of them seen just once. CDR1 and CDR2 (germline): KGHSH, LQKENI. The length of the CDR3 is 16 residues. V dropped 2 bases and J dropped 0 bases, with 11 bases sitting between them.

V is TRBV18 and J is TRBJ2-1; D is undetermined. Sequencing used CD4+ T cells from PBMCs. The source is a human donor with Susac syndrome. The CDR3: CASSPAAQSSYNEQFF. In DNA, the CDR3 is TGTGCCAGCTCACCAGCCGCCCAAAGCTCCTACAATGAGCAGTTCTTC.